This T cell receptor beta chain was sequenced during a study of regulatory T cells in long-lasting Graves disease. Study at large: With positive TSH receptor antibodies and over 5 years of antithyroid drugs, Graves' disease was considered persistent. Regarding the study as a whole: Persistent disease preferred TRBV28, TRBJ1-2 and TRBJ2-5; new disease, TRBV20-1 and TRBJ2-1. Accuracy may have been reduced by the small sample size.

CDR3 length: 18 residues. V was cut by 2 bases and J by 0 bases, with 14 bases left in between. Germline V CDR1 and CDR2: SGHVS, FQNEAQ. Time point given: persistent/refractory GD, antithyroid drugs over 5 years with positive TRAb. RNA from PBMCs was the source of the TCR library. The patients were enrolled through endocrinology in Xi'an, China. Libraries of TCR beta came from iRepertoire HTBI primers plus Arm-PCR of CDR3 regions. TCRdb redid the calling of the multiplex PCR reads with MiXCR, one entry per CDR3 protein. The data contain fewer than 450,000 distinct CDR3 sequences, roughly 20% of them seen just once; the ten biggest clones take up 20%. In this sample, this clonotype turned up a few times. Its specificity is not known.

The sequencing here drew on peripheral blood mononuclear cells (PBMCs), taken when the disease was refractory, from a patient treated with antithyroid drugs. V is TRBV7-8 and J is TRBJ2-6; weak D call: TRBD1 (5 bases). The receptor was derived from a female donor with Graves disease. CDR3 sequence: CASSLMSGFHSGANVLTF. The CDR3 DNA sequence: TGTGCCAGCAGCTTAATGTCAGGGTTTCACTCTGGGGCCAACGTCCTGACTTTC.